These 4 T cell receptor beta chains came from one sample sequenced in a study of blood T cell repertoires in COVID-19. Data came from immunoSEQ multiplex PCR; TCRdb stores just in-frame clones and leaves some out. The sample shows about 60,000 clones, approximately 86% of them seen only once. The sequencing sample was made of peripheral blood. The receptors stem from a man in his 60s with acute or convalescent COVID-19.

The rearrangement joins TRBV7-2 to TRBJ1-2; D might be TRBD1 (6 bases). CDR3 length: 13 amino acids. V lost 5 bases, J lost 4 bases, and 11 bases lay in between. The germline V gene has CDR1 SGHTA and CDR2 FQGNSA. The CDR3 spells CASSRDRLYGYTF. The CDR3 region has the DNA TGTGCCAGCAGCCGCGACAGGCTCTATGGCTACACCTTC.

This chain joins TRBV11-1 and TRBJ1-1, with TRBD1 identical over 10 bases. The CDR3 is 15 residues long. Germline CDR1 is SGHAT and CDR2 is FQDESV (reference sequence). The junction had 4 bases not matched to a gene; V was cut back by 2 bases and J by 4 bases. This CDR3 is CASSLRQGASTEAFF. The CDR3 DNA reads TGTGCCAGCAGCTTACGACAGGGGGCTAGCACTGAAGCTTTCTTT.

The V call is TRBV6-5, the J call TRBJ1-1; D is unresolved. Trimming took off 6 bases at V and 1 base at J, with 9 bases between the two ends. This CDR3 has 13 residues. Germline CDR1 MNHEY, CDR2 SVGAGI. CDR3 bases: TGTGCCAGCAGACCCCAGGAGAACACTGAAGCTTTCTTT. It translates to CASRPQENTEAFF.

The genes are TRBV6-6 and TRBJ2-7, with 7 bases aligning to TRBD2. With V trimmed by 0 bases and J by 1 base, 3 bases remained unmatched. Per germline, CDR1 MNHNY and CDR2 SVGAGI (reference sequence). The CDR3 extends over 15 amino acids. The CDR3 DNA is TGTGCCAGCAGTTACTCCGGGGGGTTTTCCTACGAGCAGTACTTC. It yields the protein CASSYSGGFSYEQYF.